One T cell receptor (beta chain) is described in this entry. No antigen is known for it. No much larger clonotype is one base removed from it; base qualities were not supplied. V sheds 3 bases and J sheds 7 bases, leaving 22 bases between their ends. From its cysteine to its phenylalanine, the CDR3 spans 16 amino acids. The CDR3 DNA has 48 bases and is translated from base 1. Based on the germline V gene, the CDR1 and CDR2 sequences are SGHTS and YDEGEE. This record comes from a study of shared T cell receptors in the human thymus (dated by TCRdb to 2020 to 2023). About the full investigation: The study examined how the human thymus generates shared, self-reactive T-cell receptor alpha chains.

The library was generated by the immunoSEQ multiplex PCR assay. TCRdb carries this immuneACCESS record with in-frame sequences only. Its versions omit some clonotypes, under half of them owing to an unresolved V gene in the studies checked, with the rest unexplained. This sample gives over 650,000 clones in total; around 87% of them show up just once. The ten largest clonotypes hold more than 0.009% of the sample. In addition, the sample was reused for a study of human thymus T cells. As that second paper reports: In Finland, the donors were immunologically healthy infants who were having open corrective cardiac surgery for congenital heart defects. Thymus tissue was collected as surgical resects that were removed during corrective cardiac surgery. Both the thymic and the peripheral blood repertoires appeared to show biased V and J gene segment usage. The related research reported highly overlapping thymic TCR repertoires among unrelated individuals. TCR alpha and beta repertoires from about 8 infant thymus samples and a few related peripheral blood samples were characterized in the study. The cohort included about 6 male and two female infants, with donor ages spanning 7 to 244 days. Thymocytes were released mechanically from tissue and stored at -70 °C as pellets of 10-30 million cells. A QIAsymphony instrument was used to extract genomic DNA from the frozen cell pellets. The immunoSEQ multiplex PCR assay was used to amplify the TCRB and TCRAD loci from a standardized quantity of quality-controlled genomic DNA. Amplicons spanned the V(D)J region at a length sufficient to cover the CDR3 and identify V and J genes. Amplicon sequencing was performed on an Illumina platform through the commercial immunoSEQ service. Corrections for primer bias and sequencing errors followed previously described methods, while TCRAD and TCRB definitions were based on the IMGT database. Analysis of the repertoires was done with immunoSEQ Analyzer 3.0 and VDJTools and included basic statistics, V/J segment usage, diversity estimates, rarefaction and pairwise overlap. Diversity was estimated with Chao1, ChaoE, Efron-Thisted, Shannon and inverse Simpson indices, and also on datasets down-sampled to the smallest sample. Repertoire overlap used strict matching of CDR3 nucleotide sequence, V gene and J gene, with Jaccard-based multidimensional scaling clustering. On average, thymus samples yielded 750,000 to 1,000,000 unique TCRB clonotypes, whereas blood samples yielded 75,000 to 95,000.

Recombination connected TRBV5-8 to TRBJ1-1, with a tentative D gene TRBD1 over 5 matching bases. The sequence was obtained from a boy in the first two years of life with a congenital heart defect. Donor details come from another sample of the same person, matched by shared clones. The sequenced sample consisted of thymocytes. DNA sequence: TGTGCCAGCAGCTGGGCTGTGGGGCCTGGGCATAGTGAAGCTTTCTTT. This gives the protein CASSWAVGPGHSEAFF.